This is a list of T cell receptor beta chains from one sample in a study of blood T cell repertoires in COVID-19. Generated by immunoSEQ multiplex PCR, the TCRdb table keeps only in-frame clones and is missing some. The repertoire has 68,000 or so clones, 79% of them found once; the top ten carry approximately 30%. What was sequenced was peripheral blood. Source of these receptors: a human donor in a cohort sampled during active COVID-19. The CDR3 runs from the conserved cysteine through the conserved F or W. Each record gives: D gene, clone size, J gene, V gene, CDR3 protein, CDR3 DNA. A D gene is named only where the DNA matches it firmly. Some rows have no size entry. The others give once, few or many, or a class for an expanded clone.

d_call: NA; clone_size: NA; j_call: TRBJ2-7; v_call: TRBV7-2; cdr3_aa: CASSLPPRSYEQYF; cdr3_nt: TGTGCCAGCAGCTTACCCCCCCGCTCCTACGAGCAGTACTTC
d_call: TRBD2; clone_size: NA; j_call: TRBJ2-2; v_call: TRBV24-1; cdr3_aa: CATSDPTSGAKSDTGELFF; cdr3_nt: TGTGCCACCAGTGACCCAACTAGCGGGGCCAAATCGGACACCGGGGAGCTGTTTTTT
d_call: TRBD1; clone_size: NA; j_call: TRBJ2-7; v_call: TRBV6-5; cdr3_aa: CASRASGQGNEQYF; cdr3_nt: TGTGCCAGCAGGGCTTCGGGACAGGGAAACGAGCAGTACTTC
d_call: NA; clone_size: NA; j_call: TRBJ2-7; v_call: TRBV12-2; cdr3_aa: CASRSLGQTHEQYF; cdr3_nt: TGTGCAAGTCGCTCACTGGGACAAACCCACGAGCAGTACTTC
d_call: TRBD1; clone_size: NA; j_call: TRBJ2-1; v_call: TRBV7-9; cdr3_aa: CASSPWTGGSLPYNEQFF; cdr3_nt: TGTGCCAGCAGCCCCTGGACAGGGGGCAGTTTACCATACAATGAGCAGTTCTTC
d_call: TRBD2; clone_size: NA; j_call: TRBJ2-3; v_call: TRBV4-2; cdr3_aa: CASSLLASSDTQYF; cdr3_nt: TGTGCCAGCAGCCTACTAGCGTCGTCAGATACGCAGTATTTT
d_call: TRBD2; clone_size: NA; j_call: TRBJ2-3; v_call: TRBV9; cdr3_aa: CASRATSGLTDTQYF; cdr3_nt: TGTGCCAGCAGAGCTACTAGCGGCCTCACAGATACGCAGTATTTT
d_call: NA; clone_size: NA; j_call: TRBJ2-7; v_call: TRBV4-3; cdr3_aa: CASSQGRQPMDEQYF; cdr3_nt: TGCGCCAGCAGCCAGGGGAGGCAGCCTATGGACGAGCAGTACTTC
d_call: NA; clone_size: once; j_call: TRBJ1-5; v_call: TRBV30; cdr3_aa: CAWSMGMGNQPQHF; cdr3_nt: TGTGCCTGGAGTATGGGCATGGGCAATCAGCCCCAGCATTTT
d_call: TRBD1; clone_size: NA; j_call: TRBJ2-1; v_call: TRBV24-1; cdr3_aa: CATSDFSGGLYNEQFF; cdr3_nt: TGTGCCACCAGTGATTTTTCAGGGGGCCTCTACAATGAGCAGTTCTTC
d_call: NA; clone_size: NA; j_call: TRBJ2-1; v_call: TRBV19; cdr3_aa: CASSITSGGPYNEQFF; cdr3_nt: TGTGCCAGTAGTATCACGTCTGGCGGGCCCTACAATGAGCAGTTCTTC
d_call: NA; clone_size: NA; j_call: TRBJ1-2; v_call: TRBV6-5; cdr3_aa: CASSYGGGTYGYTF; cdr3_nt: TGTGCCAGCAGTTATGGTGGGGGGACCTATGGCTACACCTTC
d_call: NA; clone_size: few; j_call: TRBJ1-2; v_call: TRBV25-1; cdr3_aa: CASSGNSANYGYTF; cdr3_nt: TGTGCCAGCAGTGGAAACAGTGCTAACTATGGCTACACCTTC
d_call: TRBD2; clone_size: NA; j_call: TRBJ2-1; v_call: TRBV19; cdr3_aa: CATLTSGISSNEQFF; cdr3_nt: TGTGCCACTTTGACTAGCGGGATTTCAAGCAATGAGCAGTTCTTC
d_call: NA; clone_size: NA; j_call: TRBJ2-7; v_call: TRBV19; cdr3_aa: CASSIRAGTNEQYF; cdr3_nt: TGTGCCAGTAGTATTCGCGCGGGTACGAACGAGCAGTACTTC
d_call: TRBD1; clone_size: NA; j_call: TRBJ1-1; v_call: TRBV19; cdr3_aa: CASSVGQGDLTEAFF; cdr3_nt: TGTGCCAGTAGTGTCGGACAGGGGGACCTCACTGAAGCTTTCTTT
d_call: TRBD2; clone_size: once; j_call: TRBJ2-7; v_call: TRBV11-3; cdr3_aa: CASTLRLADSYEQYF; cdr3_nt: TGTGCCAGCACCCTGAGGCTAGCGGATTCCTACGAGCAGTACTTC
d_call: TRBD2; clone_size: NA; j_call: TRBJ2-7; v_call: TRBV6-5; cdr3_aa: CASSYSMRLATYEQYF; cdr3_nt: TGTGCCAGCAGTTACTCGATGAGACTAGCAACCTACGAGCAGTACTTC
d_call: NA; clone_size: NA; j_call: TRBJ2-3; v_call: TRBV5-1; cdr3_aa: CASSSTGPAGDTQYF; cdr3_nt: TGCGCCAGCAGCTCCACAGGGCCAGCCGGGGATACGCAGTATTTT
d_call: TRBD1; clone_size: NA; j_call: TRBJ1-4; v_call: TRBV5-6; cdr3_aa: CASSSHRGDKLFF; cdr3_nt: TGTGCCAGCAGCTCACACAGGGGCGACAAACTGTTTTTT
d_call: TRBD1; clone_size: NA; j_call: TRBJ1-4; v_call: TRBV6-5; cdr3_aa: CASSRGQGAGEKLFF; cdr3_nt: TGTGCCAGCAGTCGCGGACAGGGGGCGGGAGAAAAACTGTTTTTT
d_call: NA; clone_size: NA; j_call: TRBJ2-5; v_call: TRBV27; cdr3_aa: CASSRQLGQRAQETQYF; cdr3_nt: TGTGCCAGCAGTAGACAGCTTGGGCAGCGTGCCCAAGAGACCCAGTACTTC
d_call: NA; clone_size: NA; j_call: TRBJ2-1; v_call: TRBV5-8; cdr3_aa: CASSFGGRGLSQQFF; cdr3_nt: TGTGCCAGCAGCTTTGGAGGGCGCGGATTGAGTCAGCAGTTCTTC
d_call: NA; clone_size: NA; j_call: TRBJ2-7; v_call: TRBV7-9; cdr3_aa: CASSYGRSSYEQYF; cdr3_nt: TGTGCCAGCAGCTACGGTCGGAGCTCCTACGAGCAGTACTTC
d_call: TRBD2; clone_size: few; j_call: TRBJ2-3; v_call: TRBV28; cdr3_aa: CASSLTLAGEGADTQYF; cdr3_nt: TGTGCCAGCAGTCTAACTCTAGCGGGAGAAGGTGCAGATACGCAGTATTTT
d_call: NA; clone_size: NA; j_call: TRBJ2-1; v_call: TRBV30; cdr3_aa: CAWSSGNEQFF; cdr3_nt: TGTGCCTGGAGTTCGGGAAATGAGCAGTTCTTC
d_call: TRBD2; clone_size: NA; j_call: TRBJ2-5; v_call: TRBV4-1; cdr3_aa: CASSLTTSGIVETQYF; cdr3_nt: TGCGCCAGCAGCCTCACGACTAGCGGGATTGTAGAGACCCAGTACTTC
d_call: TRBD1; clone_size: NA; j_call: TRBJ2-1; v_call: TRBV24-1; cdr3_aa: CATSGDRGGSSYNEQFF; cdr3_nt: TGTGCCACCAGTGGCGACAGGGGGGGGTCGTCCTACAATGAGCAGTTCTTC
d_call: NA; clone_size: NA; j_call: TRBJ2-6; v_call: TRBV6-5; cdr3_aa: CASSYSARYGANVLTF; cdr3_nt: TGTGCCAGCAGTTACTCTGCTAGGTACGGGGCCAACGTCCTGACTTTC
d_call: NA; clone_size: once; j_call: TRBJ2-5; v_call: TRBV18; cdr3_aa: CASSPTARQQAGKETQYF; cdr3_nt: TGTGCCAGCTCACCTACGGCCCGCCAGCAAGCGGGCAAAGAGACCCAGTACTTC
d_call: TRBD2; clone_size: NA; j_call: TRBJ2-7; v_call: TRBV4-1; cdr3_aa: CASSQAPTSGRAYEQYF; cdr3_nt: TGCGCCAGCAGCCAAGCCCCTACTAGCGGGAGGGCCTACGAGCAGTACTTC
d_call: NA; clone_size: NA; j_call: TRBJ2-1; v_call: TRBV15; cdr3_aa: CATSRVGDSYNEQFF; cdr3_nt: TGTGCCACCAGCAGAGTAGGGGACTCCTACAATGAGCAGTTCTTC
d_call: NA; clone_size: NA; j_call: TRBJ2-7; v_call: TRBV6-5; cdr3_aa: CASSTNREQYF; cdr3_nt: TGTGCCAGCAGTACTAACCGGGAGCAGTACTTC
d_call: NA; clone_size: NA; j_call: TRBJ1-2; v_call: TRBV27; cdr3_aa: CASSPKRGAPIGYTF; cdr3_nt: TGTGCCAGCAGTCCGAAGCGGGGGGCGCCGATTGGCTACACCTTC
d_call: NA; clone_size: once; j_call: TRBJ2-3; v_call: TRBV28; cdr3_aa: CASRVAMDTQYF; cdr3_nt: TGTGCCAGCAGGGTAGCGATGGATACGCAGTATTTT
d_call: NA; clone_size: NA; j_call: TRBJ2-5; v_call: TRBV18; cdr3_aa: CASSPPSRGETQYF; cdr3_nt: TGTGCCAGCTCACCACCTTCCCGGGGAGAGACCCAGTACTTC
d_call: TRBD2; clone_size: NA; j_call: TRBJ2-7; v_call: TRBV7-9; cdr3_aa: CASSFRTSGEQYF; cdr3_nt: TGTGCCAGCAGCTTTCGGACTAGTGGCGAGCAGTACTTC
d_call: TRBD2; clone_size: NA; j_call: TRBJ2-7; v_call: TRBV9; cdr3_aa: CASSGEGLAGVGPYEQYF; cdr3_nt: TGTGCCAGCAGCGGGGAGGGACTAGCGGGAGTAGGGCCCTACGAGCAGTACTTC
d_call: NA; clone_size: NA; j_call: TRBJ2-3; v_call: TRBV3-1/TRBV3-2; cdr3_aa: CASSQGRTDTQYF; cdr3_nt: TGTGCCAGCAGCCAAGGGCGCACAGATACGCAGTATTTT
d_call: TRBD2; clone_size: NA; j_call: TRBJ2-7; v_call: TRBV4-3; cdr3_aa: CASSPREGNSYEQYF; cdr3_nt: TGCGCCAGCAGCCCCCGGGAGGGGAATTCCTACGAGCAGTACTTC
d_call: TRBD1; clone_size: NA; j_call: TRBJ2-2; v_call: TRBV24-1; cdr3_aa: CATSPDRAHTGELFF; cdr3_nt: TGTGCCACCAGCCCGGACAGGGCCCACACCGGGGAGCTGTTTTTT
d_call: TRBD1; clone_size: NA; j_call: TRBJ2-7; v_call: TRBV29-1; cdr3_aa: CSVRDSYEQYF; cdr3_nt: TGCAGCGTTAGGGACAGCTACGAGCAGTACTTC
d_call: NA; clone_size: few; j_call: TRBJ2-7; v_call: TRBV5-5; cdr3_aa: CASSSSTATYELYF; cdr3_nt: TGTGCCAGCAGCTCTTCGACAGCTACCTACGAGCTATACTTC
d_call: NA; clone_size: NA; j_call: TRBJ2-7; v_call: TRBV5-1; cdr3_aa: CASSPVTNSYEQYF; cdr3_nt: TGCGCCAGCAGCCCGGTGACTAACTCCTACGAGCAGTACTTC
d_call: TRBD2; clone_size: NA; j_call: TRBJ2-7; v_call: TRBV5-1; cdr3_aa: CASSLETSGSYEQYF; cdr3_nt: TGCGCCAGCAGCTTGGAGACTAGCGGCTCCTACGAGCAGTACTTC
d_call: TRBD1; clone_size: NA; j_call: TRBJ2-1; v_call: TRBV28; cdr3_aa: CASSLDRVEDSNNEQFF; cdr3_nt: TGTGCCAGCAGTCTGGACAGGGTCGAGGATTCAAACAATGAGCAGTTCTTC
d_call: TRBD2; clone_size: NA; j_call: TRBJ2-3; v_call: TRBV28; cdr3_aa: CASSLLIASGGGETQYF; cdr3_nt: TGTGCCAGCAGTTTATTAATAGCGTCGGGCGGGGGAGAAACGCAGTATTTT
d_call: TRBD2; clone_size: NA; j_call: TRBJ2-2; v_call: TRBV29-1; cdr3_aa: CSVRASVGWASGRTGELFF; cdr3_nt: TGCAGCGTCCGGGCAAGCGTCGGGTGGGCTAGCGGGAGGACCGGGGAGCTGTTTTTT
d_call: NA; clone_size: NA; j_call: TRBJ2-5; v_call: TRBV18; cdr3_aa: CASSLGRGETQYF; cdr3_nt: TGTGCCAGCTCTCTCGGGCGAGGGGAGACCCAGTACTTC
d_call: TRBD1; clone_size: NA; j_call: TRBJ1-4; v_call: TRBV19; cdr3_aa: CASRPTGAANEKLFF; cdr3_nt: TGTGCCAGTAGGCCTACAGGGGCGGCTAATGAAAAACTGTTTTTT